A selection of T cell receptor beta chains follows, all from one sample in a study of post-analysis software for immune sequencing data. One entry per CDR3 protein results from TCRdb running MiXCR on the PCR reads. The sample lists around 710,000 distinct CDR3 sequences, 40% to 55% seen once, with around 4.7% in the top ten. Sequencing input: blood. Receptor source: a girl aged 5 to 17 with multiple sclerosis. Each CDR3 is given with its conserved first and last residue. A D gene is named only where the DNA matches it firmly. Part of the rows lack a size; the others show once, few, many or a class for expanded clones.

TRBV7-9	TRBJ2-5	-	TRBD2	CASSSSGSGETQYF	TGTGCCAGCAGCTCTAGCGGGAGTGGAGAGACCCAGTACTTC
TRBV21-1	TRBJ2-7	-	-	CASSNGAGGIAYEQYF	TGTGCCAGCAGCAATGGGGCCGGGGGGATTGCCTACGAGCAGTACTTC
TRBV29-1	TRBJ1-2	-	TRBD1	CSTLTGRPNGYTF	TGCAGCACCCTGACAGGGAGGCCGAATGGCTACACCTTC
TRBV20-1	TRBJ1-4	-	-	CSARDTTTNEKLFF	TGCAGTGCTAGAGATACGACAACTAATGAAAAACTGTTTTTT
TRBV20-1	TRBJ2-5	-	TRBD1	CSATNQGQGVETQYF	TGCAGTGCCACAAATCAGGGACAGGGGGTTGAGACCCAGTACTTC
TRBV9	TRBJ2-5	few	TRBD2	CASSVEGLAGSSGETQYF	TGTGCCAGCAGCGTAGAGGGACTAGCGGGATCTTCGGGCGAGACCCAGTACTTC
TRBV12-3/TRBV12-4	TRBJ2-3	-	-	CASSLHISADTQYF	TGTGCCAGCAGTTTGCATATTAGCGCAGATACGCAGTATTTT
TRBV12-3/TRBV12-4	TRBJ2-3	-	-	CASSLEPGISADTEYF	TGTGCCAGCAGTTTAGAACCAGGAATTAGCGCAGATACGGAGTATTTT
TRBV12-3/TRBV12-4	TRBJ1-4	-	-	CASSSRPGGKLFF	TGTGCCAGCAGTTCGAGACCGGGAGGAAAACTGTTTTTT
TRBV4-2	TRBJ2-1	-	TRBD1	CASSQDQDRGTYNGQFF	TGTGCCAGCAGCCAGGACCAGGACAGGGGTACCTACAATGGGCAGTTCTTC
TRBV7-9	TRBJ2-7	few	-	CASSISAMRGAYEQYF	TGTGCCAGCAGTATTAGCGCAATGAGGGGGGCCTACGAGCAGTACTTC
TRBV4-3	TRBJ2-7	-	-	CASSLNAGVGYEQYF	TGCGCCAGCAGCCTAAATGCCGGGGTGGGCTACGAGCAGTACTTC
TRBV20-1	TRBJ2-7	few	TRBD2	CSARDSTSGTYEQYF	TGCAGTGCTAGAGATTCGACTAGCGGAACCTACGAGCAGTACTTC
TRBV5-1	TRBJ2-7	-	-	CASSLAPRGDLRYEQYF	TGCGCCAGCAGCTTGGCCCCCAGGGGGGATCTGCGGTACGAGCAGTACTTC
TRBV18	TRBJ1-2	-	-	CASSPLKLQGFHGYTF	TGTGCCAGCTCACCACTTAAACTCCAGGGATTTCATGGCTACACCTTC
TRBV18	TRBJ2-7	few	TRBD2	CASSPAHKTLGGRANEQYF	TGTGCCAGCTCACCAGCTCACAAAACCCTTGGCGGGAGGGCCAACGAGCAGTACTTC
TRBV7-6	TRBJ1-2	few	-	CASSDGRSKDGYGYTF	TGTGCCAGCAGCGATGGAAGATCCAAGGATGGGTATGGCTACACCTTC
TRBV3-1	TRBJ2-1	-	-	CASSQDLVVYNEQFF	TGTGCCAGCAGCCAAGATCTTGTGGTCTACAATGAGCAGTTCTTC
TRBV7-9	TRBJ2-7	-	-	CASSLGGPPYEQYF	TGTGCCAGCAGCTTAGGTGGACCTCCCTACGAGCAGTACTTC
TRBV29-1	TRBJ2-4	-	-	CSVGVENIQYF	TGCAGCGTTGGGGTGGAAAACATTCAGTACTTC
TRBV15	TRBJ2-7	-	-	CATSRDKGAAHEQYF	TGTGCCACCAGCAGAGATAAAGGGGCCGCCCACGAGCAGTACTTC
TRBV6-6	TRBJ2-1	-	-	CASSYRETQFF	TGTGCCAGCAGTTATCGCGAGACCCAGTTCTTC
TRBV7-2	TRBJ2-7	-	-	CASSLDSKYYEQYF	TGTGCCAGCAGCTTAGATTCGAAGTACTACGAGCAGTACTTC
TRBV7-2	TRBJ2-1	-	TRBD2	CASSLAQVRLARRYNEQFF	TGTGCCAGCAGCTTAGCGCAGGTGAGACTAGCGCGACGCTACAATGAGCAGTTCTTC
TRBV30	TRBJ2-3	-	-	CAWRDRSTDTQYF	TGTGCCTGGAGGGACCGGAGTACAGATACGCAGTATTTT
TRBV6-5	TRBJ2-7	few	TRBD1	CASSQTGQGYEQYF	TGTGCCAGCAGTCAAACGGGACAGGGCTACGAGCAGTACTTC
TRBV28	TRBJ2-1	-	TRBD2	CASTGTSGRRYEQFF	TGTGCCAGTACCGGGACTAGCGGGAGGCGGTATGAGCAGTTCTTC
TRBV12-3/TRBV12-4	TRBJ2-7	-	TRBD2	CASMKYGLAGAYEQYF	TGTGCCAGCATGAAGTATGGACTAGCGGGAGCCTACGAGCAGTACTTC
TRBV20-1	TRBJ2-5	-	TRBD1	CSARRQGETQYF	TGCAGTGCTAGGCGACAGGGGGAGACCCAGTACTTC
TRBV29-1	TRBJ1-2	-	-	CSGDTYYGHTF	TGCAGCGGGGACACTTACTATGGCCACACCTTC
TRBV20-1	TRBJ1-4	few	-	CSATSGEAVKLFF	TGCAGTGCTACATCCGGGGAGGCGGTAAAACTGTTTTTT
TRBV5-1	TRBJ1-1	-	TRBD1	CASRVTGEGTEAFF	TGCGCCAGCAGGGTTACAGGGGAGGGCACTGAAGCTTTCTTT
TRBV20-1	TRBJ2-7	-	TRBD1	CSAPRQGGYEQYF	TGCAGTGCTCCAAGACAGGGTGGCTACGAGCAGTACTTC